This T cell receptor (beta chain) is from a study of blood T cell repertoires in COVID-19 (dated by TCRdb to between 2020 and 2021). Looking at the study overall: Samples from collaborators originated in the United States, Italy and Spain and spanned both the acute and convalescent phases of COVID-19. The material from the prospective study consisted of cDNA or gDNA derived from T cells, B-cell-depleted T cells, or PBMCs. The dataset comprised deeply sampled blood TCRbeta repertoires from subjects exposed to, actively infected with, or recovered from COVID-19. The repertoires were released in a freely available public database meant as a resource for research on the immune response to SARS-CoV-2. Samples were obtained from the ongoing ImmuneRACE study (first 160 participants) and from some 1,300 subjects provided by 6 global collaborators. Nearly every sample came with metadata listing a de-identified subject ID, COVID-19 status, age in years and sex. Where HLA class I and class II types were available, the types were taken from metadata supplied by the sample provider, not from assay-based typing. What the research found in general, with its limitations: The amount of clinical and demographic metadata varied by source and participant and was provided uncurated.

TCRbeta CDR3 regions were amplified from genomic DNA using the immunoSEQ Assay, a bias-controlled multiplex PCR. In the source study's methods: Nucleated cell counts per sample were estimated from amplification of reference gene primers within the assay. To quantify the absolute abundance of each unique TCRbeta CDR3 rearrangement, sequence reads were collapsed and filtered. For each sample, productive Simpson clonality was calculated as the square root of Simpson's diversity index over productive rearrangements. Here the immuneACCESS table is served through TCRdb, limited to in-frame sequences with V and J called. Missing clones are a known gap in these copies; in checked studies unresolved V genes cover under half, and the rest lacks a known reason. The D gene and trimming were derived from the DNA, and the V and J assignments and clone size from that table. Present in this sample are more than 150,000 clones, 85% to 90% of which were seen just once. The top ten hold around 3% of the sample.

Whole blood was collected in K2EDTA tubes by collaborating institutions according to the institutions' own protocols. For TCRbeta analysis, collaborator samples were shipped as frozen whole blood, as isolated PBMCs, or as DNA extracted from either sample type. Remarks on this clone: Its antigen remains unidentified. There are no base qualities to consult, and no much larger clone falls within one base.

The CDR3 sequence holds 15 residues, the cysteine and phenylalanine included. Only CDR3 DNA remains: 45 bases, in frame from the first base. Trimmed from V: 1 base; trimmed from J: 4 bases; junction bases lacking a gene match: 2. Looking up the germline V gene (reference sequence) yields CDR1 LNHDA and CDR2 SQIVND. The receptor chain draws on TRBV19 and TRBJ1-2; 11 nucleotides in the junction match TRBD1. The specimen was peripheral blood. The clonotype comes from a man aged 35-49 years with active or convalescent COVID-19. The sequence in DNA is TGTGCCAGTAGTATAGGGACAGGGGGCCCCTATGGCTACACCTTC. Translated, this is CASSIGTGGPYGYTF. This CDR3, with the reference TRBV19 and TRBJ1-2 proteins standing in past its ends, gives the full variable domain DGGITQSPKYLFRKEGQNVTLSCEQNLNHDAMYWYRQDPGQGLRLIYYSQIVNDFQKGDIAEGYSVSREKKESFPLTVTSAQKNPTAFYLCASSIGTGGPYGYTFGSGTRLTVV.